Included here is one T cell receptor (beta chain) sequence, with context. The antigen is unknown. Data came from immunoSEQ multiplex PCR; TCRdb stores just in-frame clones and leaves some out. Here the sample spans more than 45,000 clones, about 94% being singletons. Corrective surgery for congenital heart defects was being performed on the healthy Finnish infants who served as donors. The data stem from a study of human thymus T cells. Findings and limits, study-wide: Across thymic and blood repertoires, the usage of V and J genes appeared to be biased.

The sample comprised blood. This TCR derives from a boy under two years old with a congenital heart defect but otherwise immunologically healthy.

The CDR3 loop is CASSLQGESYQPQHF. CDR3 DNA: TGTGCCAGCAGCCTACAGGGGGAGAGCTATCAGCCCCAGCATTTT. The chain recombines TRBV5-6 with TRBJ1-5; 8 bases fit TRBD1. CDR3 length equals 15 residues. Germline lookup yields CDR1 SGHDT and CDR2 YYEEEE. With 4 bases clipped from V and 5 bases from J, the junction kept 8 bases outside the gene matches. Supplemented by reference TRBV5-6 and TRBJ1-5, the full variable domain reads DAGVTQSPTHLIKTRGQQVTLRCSPKSGHDTVSWYQQALGQGPQFIFQYYEEEERQRGNFPDRFSGHQFPNYSSELNVNALLLGDSALYLCASSLQGESYQPQHFGDGTRLSIL.